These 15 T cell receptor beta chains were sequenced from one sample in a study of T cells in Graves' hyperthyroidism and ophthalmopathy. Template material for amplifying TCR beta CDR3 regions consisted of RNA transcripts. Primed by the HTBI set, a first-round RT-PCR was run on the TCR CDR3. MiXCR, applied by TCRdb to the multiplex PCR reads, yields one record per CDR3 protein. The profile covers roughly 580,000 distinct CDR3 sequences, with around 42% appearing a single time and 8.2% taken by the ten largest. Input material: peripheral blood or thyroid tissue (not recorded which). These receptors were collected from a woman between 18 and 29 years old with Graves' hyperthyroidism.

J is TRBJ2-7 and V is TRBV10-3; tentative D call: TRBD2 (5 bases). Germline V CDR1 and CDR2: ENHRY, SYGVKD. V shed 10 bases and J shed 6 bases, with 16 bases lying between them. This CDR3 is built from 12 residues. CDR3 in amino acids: CASDAGEFEQYF. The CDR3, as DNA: TGTGCCAGCGACGCCGGGGAGTTCGAGCAGTACTTC.

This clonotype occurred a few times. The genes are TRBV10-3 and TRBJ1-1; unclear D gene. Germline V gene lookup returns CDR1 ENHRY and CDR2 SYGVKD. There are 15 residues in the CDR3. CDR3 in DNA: TGTGCTAGTGGGCTCGAGATCCTCGAGAACACTGAAGCTTTCTTT. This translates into CASGLEILENTEAFF.

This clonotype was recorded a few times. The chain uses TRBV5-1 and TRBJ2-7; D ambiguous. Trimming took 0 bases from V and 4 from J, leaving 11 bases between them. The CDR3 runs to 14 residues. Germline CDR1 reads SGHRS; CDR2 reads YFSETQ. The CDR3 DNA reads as TGCGCCAGCAGCTTGGACGGGCCAGCTTACGAGCAGTACTTC. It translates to CASSLDGPAYEQYF.

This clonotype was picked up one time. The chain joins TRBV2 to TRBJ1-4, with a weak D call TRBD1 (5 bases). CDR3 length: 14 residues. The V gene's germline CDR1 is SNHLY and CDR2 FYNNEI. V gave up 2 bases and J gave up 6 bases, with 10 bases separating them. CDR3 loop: CASSEPKTDEKLFF. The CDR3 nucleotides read TGTGCCAGCAGTGAACCCAAGACAGATGAAAAACTGTTTTTT.

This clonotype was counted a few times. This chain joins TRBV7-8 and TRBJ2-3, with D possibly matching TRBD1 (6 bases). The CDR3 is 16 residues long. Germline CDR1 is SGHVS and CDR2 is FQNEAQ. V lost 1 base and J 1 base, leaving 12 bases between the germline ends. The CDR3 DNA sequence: TGTGCCAGCAGCTTAGGCCAGGGGTTTGGCACAGATACGCAGTATTTT. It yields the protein CASSLGQGFGTDTQYF.

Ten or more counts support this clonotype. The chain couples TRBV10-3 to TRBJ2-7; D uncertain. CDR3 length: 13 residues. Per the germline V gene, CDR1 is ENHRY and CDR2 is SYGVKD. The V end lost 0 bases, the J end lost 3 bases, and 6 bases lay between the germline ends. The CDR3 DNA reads TGTGCCATCAGTGAGTCACTTAACTACGAGCAGTACTTC. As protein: CAISESLNYEQYF.

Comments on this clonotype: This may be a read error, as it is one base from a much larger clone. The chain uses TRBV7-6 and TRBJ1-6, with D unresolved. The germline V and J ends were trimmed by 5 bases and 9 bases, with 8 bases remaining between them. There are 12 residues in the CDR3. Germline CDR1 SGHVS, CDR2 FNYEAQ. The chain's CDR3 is CASSVGSSPLHF. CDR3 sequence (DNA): TGTGCCAGCAGCGTAGGGAGTTCACCCCTCCACTTT.

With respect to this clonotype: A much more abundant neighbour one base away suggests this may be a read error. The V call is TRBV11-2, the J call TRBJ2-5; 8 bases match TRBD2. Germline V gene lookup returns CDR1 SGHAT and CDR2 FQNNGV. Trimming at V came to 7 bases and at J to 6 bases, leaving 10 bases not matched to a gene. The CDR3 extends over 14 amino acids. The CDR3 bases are TGTGCCAGCAACTCCCAAGCGGGGGTGAAGACCCAGTACTTC. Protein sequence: CASNSQAGVKTQYF.

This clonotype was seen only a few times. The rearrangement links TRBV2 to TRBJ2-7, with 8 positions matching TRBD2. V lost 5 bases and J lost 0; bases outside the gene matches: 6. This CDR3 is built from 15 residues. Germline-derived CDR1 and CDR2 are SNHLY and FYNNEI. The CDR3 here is CASSPSGGISYEQYF. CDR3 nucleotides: TGTGCCAGCAGTCCTTCGGGAGGGATCTCCTACGAGCAGTACTTC.

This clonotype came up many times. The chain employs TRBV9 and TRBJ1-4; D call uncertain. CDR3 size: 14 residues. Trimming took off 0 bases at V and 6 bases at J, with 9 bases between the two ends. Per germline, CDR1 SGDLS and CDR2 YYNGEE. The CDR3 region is CASSVDLTDEKLFF. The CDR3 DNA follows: TGTGCCAGCAGCGTAGACCTAACGGATGAAAAACTGTTTTTT.

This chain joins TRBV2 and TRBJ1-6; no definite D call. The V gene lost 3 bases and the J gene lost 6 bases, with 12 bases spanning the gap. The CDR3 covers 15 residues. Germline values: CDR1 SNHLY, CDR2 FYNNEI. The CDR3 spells CASSDHPGINSPLHF. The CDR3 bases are TGTGCCAGCAGTGATCATCCCGGGATTAATTCACCCCTCCACTTT.

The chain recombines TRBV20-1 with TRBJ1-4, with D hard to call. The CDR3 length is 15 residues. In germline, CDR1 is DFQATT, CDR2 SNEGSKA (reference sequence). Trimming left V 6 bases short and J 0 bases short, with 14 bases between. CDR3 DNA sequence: TGCAGTGCCCCACGTAGGGTTGCAACTAATGAAAAACTGTTTTTT. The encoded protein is CSAPRRVATNEKLFF.

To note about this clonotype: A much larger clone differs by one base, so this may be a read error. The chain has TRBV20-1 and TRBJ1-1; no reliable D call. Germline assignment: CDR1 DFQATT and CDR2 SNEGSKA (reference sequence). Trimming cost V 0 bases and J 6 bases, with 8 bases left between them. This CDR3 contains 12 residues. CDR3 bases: TGCAGTGCTAGAGATCACAGCGCTGAAGCTTTCTTT. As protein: CSARDHSAEAFF.

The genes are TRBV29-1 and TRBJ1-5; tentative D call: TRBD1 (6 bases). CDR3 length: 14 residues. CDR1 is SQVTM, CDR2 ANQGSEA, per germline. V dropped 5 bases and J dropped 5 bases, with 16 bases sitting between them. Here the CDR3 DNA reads TGCAGCGTTACCACAGGGCAGGGCGATCAGCCCCAGCATTTT. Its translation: CSVTTGQGDQPQHF.

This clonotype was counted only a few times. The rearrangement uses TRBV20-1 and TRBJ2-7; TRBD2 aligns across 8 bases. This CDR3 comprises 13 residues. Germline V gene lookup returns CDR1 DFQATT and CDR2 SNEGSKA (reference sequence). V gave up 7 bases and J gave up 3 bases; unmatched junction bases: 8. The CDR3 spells CSVQLAEYYEQYF. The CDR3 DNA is TGCAGTGTCCAACTAGCGGAGTACTACGAGCAGTACTTC.